This TCR beta chain was retrieved from a study of T cell responses to AZD1222 COVID-19 vaccine. On the study more broadly: It was second doses at about 4 or about 12 weeks that were pooled. Overall study findings and caveats: None of the repertoires were sampled until the peak T cell response had passed. AZD1222 recipients seropositive at baseline numbered only 5 to 7.

TCRdb keeps only in-frame clones here, not all; method: immunoSEQ multiplex PCR. The sample has about 130,000 clones, about nine tenths seen once. Of note for this clone: Its antigen is not identified.

V dropped 0 bases and J dropped 9 bases, with 15 bases sitting between them. Germline V gives CDR1 WNHNN, CDR2 SYGVQD (reference sequence). The CDR3 sequence is 14 residues long. The input for sequencing was peripheral blood, taken on day 0 of AZD1222 vaccination. The sequence was obtained from an adult in good health. This chain links TRBV10-1 with TRBJ2-7, with D tentatively TRBD1 or TRBD2 (5 bases each). CDR3 sequence reads: CASSESQVGGPQYF. As DNA, the CDR3 is TGCGCCAGCAGTGAGTCCCAAGTTGGGGGACCGCAGTACTTC.